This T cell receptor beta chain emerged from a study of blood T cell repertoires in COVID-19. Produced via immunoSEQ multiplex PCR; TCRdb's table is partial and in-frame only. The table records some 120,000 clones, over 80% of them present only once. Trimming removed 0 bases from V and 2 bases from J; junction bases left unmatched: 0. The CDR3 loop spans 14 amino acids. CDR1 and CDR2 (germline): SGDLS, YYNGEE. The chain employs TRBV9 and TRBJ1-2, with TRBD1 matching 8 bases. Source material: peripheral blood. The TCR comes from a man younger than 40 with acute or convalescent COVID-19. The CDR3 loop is CASSVGDRNYGYTF. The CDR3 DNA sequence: TGTGCCAGCAGCGTAGGGGACAGGAACTATGGCTACACCTTC. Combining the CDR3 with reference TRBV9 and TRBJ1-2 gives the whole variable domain DSGVTQTPKHLITATGQRVTLRCSPRSGDLSVYWYQQSLDQGLQFLIQYYNGEERAKGNILERFSAQQFPDLHSELNLSSLELGDSALYFCASSVGDRNYGYTFGSGTRLTVV.